The T cell receptor (beta chain) described here comes from a study of cytomegalovirus exposure and HLA in healthy donors. The study's findings and limits: In vitro checks showed that a few CMV-associated chains really do target CMV antigens.

For this clone: Its specificity is unknown.

Sequencing used immunoSEQ multiplex PCR; TCRdb keeps in-frame clones, though not all of them. The top ten clones hold under 0.4% of a sample with around 250,000 clones, roughly 90% of them seen once. This CDR3 contains 16 residues. Germline trimming cut 5 bases from V and 1 base from J; bases unmatched to any gene: 5. Germline V lookup: CDR1 SGHTA, CDR2 FQGNSA. Material for sequencing was PBMCs. The receptor was isolated from a woman younger than 35 in good health and CMV-seronegative. The V and J genes are TRBV7-2 and TRBJ2-2; 9 nucleotides agree with TRBD1. The CDR3 nucleotides read TGTGCCAGCAGCACCGACAGGGGGTTGAACACCGGGGAGCTGTTTTTT. Encoded protein: CASSTDRGLNTGELFF.